Below are 20 T cell receptor beta chains sequenced from a single sample in a study of OX40 agonist ivuxolimab in advanced cancers. The repertoire was sequenced with immunoSEQ multiplex PCR; TCRdb's copy has only in-frame clones and lacks some. The data contain tens of thousands of clones, 85% to 90% of them singletons. The sequenced sample was CD4+ or CD8+ T cells sorted from blood, obtained in a trial of the OX40 agonist ivuxolimab. The receptors originated from an adult with an advanced solid tumor such as melanoma, head and neck, liver or kidney cancer.

This chain joins TRBV19 and TRBJ2-7; 9 bases map to TRBD2. This CDR3 comprises 14 residues. The trim removed 5 bases at V and 1 base at J, leaving 3 bases unmatched. The germline gives CDR1 LNHDA, CDR2 SQIVND (reference sequence). CDR3 sequence reads: CASSRSGRSYEQYF. In DNA, the CDR3 is TGTGCCAGTAGTCGTAGCGGGAGATCCTACGAGCAGTACTTC.

The gene calls are TRBV18 and TRBJ1-5; D is uncertain. This CDR3 spans 16 amino acids. The germline gives CDR1 KGHSH, CDR2 LQKENI. Trimming cost V 1 base and J 1 base, with 11 bases left between them. CDR3 sequence: CASSPQGSRSNQPQHF. CDR3 bases: TGTGCCAGCTCACCACAAGGGTCAAGGAGCAATCAGCCCCAGCATTTT.

The chain carries TRBV7-6 and TRBJ2-1; 11 nucleotides line up with TRBD2. V trimming: 1 base; J trimming: 7 bases; junction bases outside the gene matches: 9. The germline V gene has CDR1 SGHVS and CDR2 FNYEAQ. This CDR3 contains 17 residues. The CDR3 nucleotides read TGTGCCAGCAGCTTAGGTCCTAGCGGGGGGTCTGGGAATGAGCAGTTCTTC. This encodes CASSLGPSGGSGNEQFF. Using reference TRBV7-6 and TRBJ2-1 for the parts outside the CDR3, the full variable domain is GAGVSQSPRYKVTKRGQDVALRCDPISGHVSLYWYRQALGQGPEFLTYFNYEAQQDKSGLPNDRFSAERPEGSISTLTIQRTEQRDSAMYRCASSLGPSGGSGNEQFFGPGTRLTVL.

This sequence joins TRBV19 and TRBJ1-5; D uncertain. The CDR3 contains 14 residues. Germline V gives CDR1 LNHDA, CDR2 SQIVND (reference sequence). V was pared by 4 bases and J by 1 base, with 8 bases between. The CDR3: CASSTPRSNQPQHF. CDR3 DNA sequence: TGTGCCAGTAGTACCCCCAGGAGCAATCAGCCCCAGCATTTT.

This sequence joins TRBV28 and TRBJ2-7, with D unresolved. V lost 2 bases and J lost 5, with 4 bases in between. Germline assignment: CDR1 MDHEN and CDR2 SYDVKM. CDR3 length: 11 residues. CDR3 DNA: TGTGCCAGCAGTTTAGGTGACGAGCAGTACTTC. This sequence encodes CASSLGDEQYF.

The V gene is TRBV6-6, the J gene TRBJ2-1; 8 bases match TRBD2. The CDR3 runs to 15 residues. The J segment lost 0 bases and the V segment lost 4 bases, leaving 2 bases of the junction unmatched. CDR1 MNHNY and CDR2 SVGAGI come from the germline V gene (reference sequence). The CDR3 region has the DNA TGTGCCAGCAGTTTAAGCGGGAGCTCCTACAATGAGCAGTTCTTC. Amino acids: CASSLSGSSYNEQFF.

V and J are TRBV28 and TRBJ2-5; D not certain. The germline V gene has CDR1 MDHEN and CDR2 SYDVKM. The V gene lost 7 bases and the J gene lost 5 bases, with 8 bases spanning the gap. CDR3 length equals 11 residues. Written as DNA, the CDR3 is TGTGCCAGCACCTCTGAGGAGACCCAGTACTTC. Translating it yields CASTSEETQYF.

V usage is TRBV5-4 and J usage is TRBJ2-2, with D possibly TRBD2 on 5 matching bases. Trimming pared 3 bases from V and 0 bases from J, leaving 12 bases between. This CDR3 has 16 amino acids. Germline CDR1 reads SGHNT; CDR2 reads YYREEE (reference sequence). CDR3 sequence: CASSSIPGTNTGELFF. In nucleotides, the CDR3 is TGTGCCAGCAGCTCGATACCGGGAACGAACACCGGGGAGCTGTTTTTT.

V is TRBV9 and J is TRBJ2-2; no firm D call. The germline V gene encodes CDR1 SGDLS and CDR2 YYNGEE. Trimming took 0 bases from V and 0 from J, leaving 9 bases between them. The CDR3 contains 16 residues. CDR3 sequence reads: CASSVESEPNTGELFF. CDR3 sequence (DNA): TGTGCCAGCAGCGTAGAGTCGGAGCCGAACACCGGGGAGCTGTTTTTT.

CDR3 nucleotide sequence: TGTGCCAGCTCCAAGACAGGGTCATACACCGGGGAGCTGTTTTTT. It codes for CASSKTGSYTGELFF. The genes are TRBV25-1 and TRBJ2-2; 7 positions match TRBD1. With 8 bases clipped from V and 3 bases from J, the junction kept 9 bases outside the gene matches. The CDR3 sequence is 15 residues long. The germline V gene has CDR1 MGHDK and CDR2 SYGVNS.

The rearrangement uses TRBV29-1 and TRBJ2-7; D remains ambiguous. CDR3 length equals 11 residues. Germline V lookup: CDR1 SQVTM, CDR2 ANQGSEA. Trimming pared 4 bases from V and 1 base from J, leaving 5 bases between. The DNA of the CDR3 is TGCAGCGTTGGACCTTCCTACGAGCAGTACTTC. As protein: CSVGPSYEQYF.

The chain has TRBV11-1 and TRBJ2-3; 7 positions agree with TRBD1. The CDR3 consists of 15 residues. Trimming removed 5 bases from V and 3 bases from J; junction bases left unmatched: 8. The V gene's germline CDR1 is SGHAT and CDR2 FQDESV (reference sequence). CDR3 sequence (DNA): TGTGCCAGCAGCCCTTACAGGGGTGGGACAGATACGCAGTATTTT. Translation: CASSPYRGGTDTQYF.

In this sample, this clone turned up many times. The chain is built from TRBV11-2 and TRBJ1-1; no reliable D call. V was clipped by 5 bases and J by 1 base, with 14 bases between them. The CDR3 runs to 15 residues. Germline-derived CDR1 and CDR2 are SGHAT and FQNNGV. The DNA of the CDR3 is TGTGCCAGCAGCCTTGTGAGGTGGGGGAACACTGAAGCTTTCTTT. This encodes CASSLVRWGNTEAFF.

The V and J genes are TRBV5-1 and TRBJ2-7; D is perhaps TRBD1 (6 bases). There are 12 residues in the CDR3. Trimming took 3 bases from V and 6 from J, leaving 10 bases between them. Germline V gene lookup returns CDR1 SGHRS and CDR2 YFSETQ. CDR3 coding DNA: TGCGCCAGCAGCTCACAGGGTATCGAGCAGTACTTC. It is translated as CASSSQGIEQYF.

V usage is TRBV7-9 and J usage is TRBJ2-7; no reliable D call. The CDR3 runs 14 residues. CDR1 and CDR2 (germline): SEHNR, FQNEAQ (reference sequence). V lost 5 bases to trimming and J lost 5 bases, with 16 bases between them. The CDR3 DNA reads TGTGCCAGCAGCCCGGGTCCCCCGCTCCACGAGCAGTACTTC. Encoded protein: CASSPGPPLHEQYF.

The chain employs TRBV7-3 and TRBJ2-1; TRBD1 agrees at 7 bases. This CDR3 spans 14 amino acids. J lost 9 bases, V lost 4 bases, and 9 bases had no gene match. In germline, CDR1 is SGHTA, CDR2 FQGTGA. Written as DNA, the CDR3 is TGTGCCAGCAGCTCCGAGGGGGCCTCTCGTGAGCAGTTCTTC. Translation gives CASSSEGASREQFF.

The chain carries TRBV28 and TRBJ1-1; D is uncertain. The ends were cut back, 8 bases at V and 11 bases at J, with 15 bases in the middle. This CDR3 comprises 11 residues. Germline V gene sequence: CDR1 MDHEN, CDR2 SYDVKM. As DNA, the CDR3 is TGTGCCAGCGGCACAGAATTTCGGGCTTTCTTT. As protein: CASGTEFRAFF.

The chain has TRBV7-8 and TRBJ2-7; possible D gene TRBD2, 5 bases. Trimming removed 5 bases at V and 6 bases at J, with 14 bases between. The CDR3 has 13 residues. CDR1 and CDR2 from the germline V gene are SGHVS and FQNEAQ. The CDR3 sequence is CASSRQWSGEQYF. CDR3 nucleotide sequence: TGTGCCAGCAGCCGGCAGTGGAGCGGCGAGCAGTACTTC.

The rearrangement links TRBV5-6 to TRBJ1-3; D is ambiguous. Germline V gene sequence: CDR1 SGHDT, CDR2 YYEEEE. The V gene lost 2 bases and the J gene lost 0 bases, with 6 bases spanning the gap. The CDR3 is 14 residues long. The CDR3 sequence: CASSFRDSGNTIYF. CDR3 DNA: TGTGCCAGCAGCTTCCGGGACTCTGGAAACACCATATATTTT.

The chain carries TRBV5-1 and TRBJ2-3, with 9 bases matching TRBD1. This CDR3 contains 15 residues. CDR1 and CDR2 from the germline V gene are SGHRS and YFSETQ. The V segment lost 3 bases and the J segment 2 bases; nucleotides outside the gene matches: 4. CDR3 coding DNA: TGCGCCAGCAGCTCGGGACAGGGTTTCACAGATACGCAGTATTTT. Amino acid sequence: CASSSGQGFTDTQYF.